The T cell receptor beta chain under discussion was sequenced for a study of cytomegalovirus exposure and HLA in healthy donors. This clone was seen only a few times. Primers for the PCR totalled 60 Vbeta and 13 Jbeta. The method was immunoSEQ multiplex PCR; TCRdb's version includes in-frame clones alone and lacks a portion of them. In the table there are under 200,000 clones, roughly 80% of which are singletons. This CDR3 comprises 15 residues. The germline V gene has CDR1 MNHEY and CDR2 SVGAGI. The V gene end was trimmed by 2 bases and the J gene end by 7 bases; junction bases not matched to a gene: 7.

The material sequenced was PBMCs. This TCR was recovered from a woman aged 18-29 years in good health and CMV-seronegative. This rearrangement joins TRBV6-5 to TRBJ2-2; TRBD2 matches at 7 bases. The CDR3 here is CASSYGGGASGELFF. The CDR3 DNA sequence: TGTGCCAGCAGTTACGGCGGGGGAGCCAGCGGGGAGCTGTTTTTT.